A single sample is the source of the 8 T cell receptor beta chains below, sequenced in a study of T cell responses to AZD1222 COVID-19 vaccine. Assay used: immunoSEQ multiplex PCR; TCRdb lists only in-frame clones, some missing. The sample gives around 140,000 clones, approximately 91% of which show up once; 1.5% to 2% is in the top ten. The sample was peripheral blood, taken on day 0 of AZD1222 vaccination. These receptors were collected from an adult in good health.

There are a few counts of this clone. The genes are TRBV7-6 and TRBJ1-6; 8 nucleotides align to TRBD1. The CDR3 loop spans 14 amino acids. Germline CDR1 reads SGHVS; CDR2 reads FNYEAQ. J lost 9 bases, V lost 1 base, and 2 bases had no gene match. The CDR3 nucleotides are TGTGCCAGCAGCTTAGGACAGGGGTTTTCACCCCTCCACTTT. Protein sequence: CASSLGQGFSPLHF.

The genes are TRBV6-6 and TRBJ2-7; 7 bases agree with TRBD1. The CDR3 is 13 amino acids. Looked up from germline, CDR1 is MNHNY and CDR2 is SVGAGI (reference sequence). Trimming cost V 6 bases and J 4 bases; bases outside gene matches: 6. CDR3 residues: CASSWDREYEQYF. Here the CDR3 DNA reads TGTGCCAGCAGCTGGGACAGAGAATACGAGCAGTACTTC.

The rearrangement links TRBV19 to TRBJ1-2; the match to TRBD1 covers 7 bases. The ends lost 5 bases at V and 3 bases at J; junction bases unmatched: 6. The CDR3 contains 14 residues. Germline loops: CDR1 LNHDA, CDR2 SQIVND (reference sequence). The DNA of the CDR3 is TGTGCCAGTAGTCGTGGACAGGCTCACTATGGCTACACCTTC. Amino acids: CASSRGQAHYGYTF.

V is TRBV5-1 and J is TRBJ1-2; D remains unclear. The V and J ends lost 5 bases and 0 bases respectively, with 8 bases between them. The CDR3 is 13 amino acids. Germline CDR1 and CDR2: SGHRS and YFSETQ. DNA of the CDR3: TGCGCCAGCAGTAGGGATCCTAACTATGGCTACACCTTC. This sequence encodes CASSRDPNYGYTF.

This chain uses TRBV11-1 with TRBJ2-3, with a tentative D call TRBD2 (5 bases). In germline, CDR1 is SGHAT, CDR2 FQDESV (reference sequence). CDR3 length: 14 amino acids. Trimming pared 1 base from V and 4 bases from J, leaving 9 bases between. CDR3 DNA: TGTGCCAGCAGCTTAGGGGCGGGTGCAGATACGCAGTATTTT. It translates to CASSLGAGADTQYF. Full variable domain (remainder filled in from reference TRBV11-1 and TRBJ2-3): EAEVAQSPRYKITEKSQAVAFWCDPISGHATLYWYRQILGQGPELLVQFQDESVVDDSQLPKDRFSAERLKGVDSTLKIQPAELGDSAMYLCASSLGAGADTQYFGPGTRLTVL.

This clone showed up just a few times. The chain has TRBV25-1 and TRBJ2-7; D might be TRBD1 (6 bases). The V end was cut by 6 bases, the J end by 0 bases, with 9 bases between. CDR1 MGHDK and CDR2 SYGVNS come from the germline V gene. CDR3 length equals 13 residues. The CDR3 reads CASRGAASYEQYF. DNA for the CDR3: TGTGCCAGCAGGGGGGCGGCCTCCTACGAGCAGTACTTC.

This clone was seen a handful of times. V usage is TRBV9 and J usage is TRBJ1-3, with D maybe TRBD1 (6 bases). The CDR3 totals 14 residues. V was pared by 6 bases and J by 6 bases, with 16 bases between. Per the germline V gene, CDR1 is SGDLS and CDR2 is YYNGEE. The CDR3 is CASTPGAVENTIYF. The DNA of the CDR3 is TGTGCCAGCACCCCGGGGGCAGTAGAAAACACCATATATTTT.

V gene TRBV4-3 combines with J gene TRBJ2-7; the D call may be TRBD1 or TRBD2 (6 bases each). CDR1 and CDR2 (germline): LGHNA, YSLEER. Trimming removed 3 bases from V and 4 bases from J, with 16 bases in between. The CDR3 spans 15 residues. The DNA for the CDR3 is TGCGCCAGCAGCCAGGCCGGGGGCGTTTTTTACGAGCAGTACTTC. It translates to CASSQAGGVFYEQYF.